The source of this TCR beta chain is a study of response to subunit inactivated influenza vaccine. V was pared by 5 bases and J by 10 bases, with 12 bases between. This CDR3 is 13 amino acids long. Findings and caveats of the study: Seasonal influenza vaccination, on each occasion, was suggested by the authors to recruit few new T cells.

TCRdb re-called the RT-PCR reads with MiXCR, one entry per CDR3 protein. The table shows roughly 700,000 distinct CDR3 sequences, with approximately 14% occurring only once. For this clonotype: Its target is unknown.

The TCR originated in a man aged 50 to 60 who received an inactivated influenza vaccine. Sequencing used PBMCs from blood, obtained less than 15 days before vaccination. The chain couples TRBV12-3 or TRBV12-4 to TRBJ1-6; no definite D call. The chain's CDR3 is CASSDAGSSPLHF. The CDR3 nucleotides read TGTGCCAGCAGTGACGCGGGCAGCTCACCCCTCCACTTT.